One T cell receptor beta chain is described in this entry. Its antigen remains unknown. The junction and the germline gene differ at one end; a read error may be behind it. This specimen belongs to a study of T cells in tumors after PD-1 blockade. Study-level background: During anti-PD-1 treatment, some patients continued daily vismodegib 150 mg. Whole-study results and caveats: Some novel exhausted tumor clones appeared in pre-treatment blood, suggesting peripheral recruitment.

CDR3 length equals 13 residues. The germline gives CDR1 MNHEY, CDR2 SVGAGI. TCRdb's copy holds only in-frame clones and misses some; the assay was immunoSEQ multiplex PCR. This sample has over 60,000 clones, with over 65% found just once. The sequence was collected from a human donor with basal cell carcinoma. The chain uses TRBV6-5 and TRBJ1-2; D might be TRBD1 (6 bases). Sequenced here: PBMCs, sampled after anti-PD-1 treatment. CDR3 sequence (DNA): TGTGCCAGCAGCGATCGCCTCCGGGACACGCTACACTTC. Its protein is CASSDRLRDTLHF.